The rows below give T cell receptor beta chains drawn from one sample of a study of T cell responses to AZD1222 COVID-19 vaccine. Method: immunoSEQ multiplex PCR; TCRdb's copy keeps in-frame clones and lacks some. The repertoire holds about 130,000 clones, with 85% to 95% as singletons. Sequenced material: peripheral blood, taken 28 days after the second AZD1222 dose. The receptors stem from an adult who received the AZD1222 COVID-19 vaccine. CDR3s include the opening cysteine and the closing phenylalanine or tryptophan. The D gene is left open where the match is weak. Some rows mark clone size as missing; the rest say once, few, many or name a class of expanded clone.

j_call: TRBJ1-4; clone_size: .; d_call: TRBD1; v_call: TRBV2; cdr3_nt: TGTGCCAGCAGAGAAAGAACAGGGGGCTCTAATGAAAAACTGTTTTTT; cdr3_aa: CASRERTGGSNEKLFF
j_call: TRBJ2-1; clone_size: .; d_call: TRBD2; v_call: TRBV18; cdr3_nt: TGTGCCAGCTCACCCGCTAGCGGGGGGGCCAATGAGCAGTTCTTC; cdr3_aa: CASSPASGGANEQFF
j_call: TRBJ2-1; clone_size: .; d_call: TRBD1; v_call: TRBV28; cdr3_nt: TGTGCCAGCAGGCAAGGGACAGTCTCCTACAATGAGCAGTTCTTC; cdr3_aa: CASRQGTVSYNEQFF
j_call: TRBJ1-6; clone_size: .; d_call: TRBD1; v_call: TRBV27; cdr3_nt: TGTGCCAGCAGACCTTTCGGCAGGGGGCTGACCTATAATTCACCCCTCCACTTT; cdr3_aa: CASRPFGRGLTYNSPLHF
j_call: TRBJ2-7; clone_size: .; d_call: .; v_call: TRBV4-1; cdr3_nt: TGCGCCAGCAGCCAAGACGGCAGGGGCTCCTACGAGCAGTACTTC; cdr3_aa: CASSQDGRGSYEQYF
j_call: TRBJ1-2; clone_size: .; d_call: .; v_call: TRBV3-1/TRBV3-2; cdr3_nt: TGTGCCAGCAGCCAAGATGGCGGAACTAACTATGGCTACACCTTC; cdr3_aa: CASSQDGGTNYGYTF
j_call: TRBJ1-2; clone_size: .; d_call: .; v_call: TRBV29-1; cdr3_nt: TGCAGCGTTGATGGGGGTAACTATGGCTACACCTTC; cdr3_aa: CSVDGGNYGYTF
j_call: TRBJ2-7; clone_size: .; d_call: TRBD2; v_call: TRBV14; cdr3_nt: TGTGCCAGCAGCCGGGGGGGATCCGTCCCCTCCTACGAGCAGTACTTC; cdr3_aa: CASSRGGSVPSYEQYF
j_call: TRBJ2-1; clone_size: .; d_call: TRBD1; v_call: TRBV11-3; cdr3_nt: TGTGCCAGCAGCCCCTCACATAATTACAGGGGGCCGGTCAATGAGCAGTTCTTC; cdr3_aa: CASSPSHNYRGPVNEQFF
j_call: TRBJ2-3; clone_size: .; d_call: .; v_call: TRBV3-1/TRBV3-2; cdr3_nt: TGTGCCAGCAGCCGCTATACTACCAGACGGGGCACAGATACGCAGTATTTT; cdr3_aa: CASSRYTTRRGTDTQYF
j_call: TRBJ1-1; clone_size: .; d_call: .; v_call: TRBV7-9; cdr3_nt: TGTGCCAGCAACAATCCGTTGACCATGAACACTGAAGCTTTCTTT; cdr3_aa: CASNNPLTMNTEAFF
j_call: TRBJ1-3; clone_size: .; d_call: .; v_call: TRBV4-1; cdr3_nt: TGCGCCAGCAGCCAAGCAGAGTCTGGAAACACCATATATTTT; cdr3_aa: CASSQAESGNTIYF
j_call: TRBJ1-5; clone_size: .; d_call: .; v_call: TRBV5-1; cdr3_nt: TGCGCCAGCAGCTTGGACCAGGGCAATCAGCCCCAGCATTTT; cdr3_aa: CASSLDQGNQPQHF
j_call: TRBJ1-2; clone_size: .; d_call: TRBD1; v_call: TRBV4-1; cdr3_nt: TGCGCCAGCAGCCAAGGACAGGGGGGGGTTCGGAACTATGGCTACACCTTC; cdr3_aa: CASSQGQGGVRNYGYTF
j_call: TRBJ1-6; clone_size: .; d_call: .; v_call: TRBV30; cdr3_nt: TGTGCCTGGACTGTCCGGTGGGATTCACCCCTCCACTTT; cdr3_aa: CAWTVRWDSPLHF
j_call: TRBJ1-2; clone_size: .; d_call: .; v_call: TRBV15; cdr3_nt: TGTGCCACCAGCAATACAGGTCGGGGCTACACCTTC; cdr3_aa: CATSNTGRGYTF
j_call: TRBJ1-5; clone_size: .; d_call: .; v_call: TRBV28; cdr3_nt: TGTGCCAGCAGTGCCCCGGCGTTATACCAGCCCCAGCATTTT; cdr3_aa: CASSAPALYQPQHF
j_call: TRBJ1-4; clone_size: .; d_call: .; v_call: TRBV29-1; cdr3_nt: TGCAGCGTTGAAGATCATTACAGTCTGGGCGAAAAACTGTTTTTT; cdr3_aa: CSVEDHYSLGEKLFF
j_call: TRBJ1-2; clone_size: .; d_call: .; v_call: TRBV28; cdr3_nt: TGTGCCAGCAGTCCGGACAGCCTAGATGGCTACACCTTC; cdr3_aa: CASSPDSLDGYTF
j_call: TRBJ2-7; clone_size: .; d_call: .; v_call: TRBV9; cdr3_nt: TGTGCCAGCAGCGTAGGGGCCTCCCCCCAGGAGCAGTACTTC; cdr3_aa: CASSVGASPQEQYF
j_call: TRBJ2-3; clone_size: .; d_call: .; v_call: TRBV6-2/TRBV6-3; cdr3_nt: TGTGCCAGCAGTTACCAAGATACGCAGTATTTT; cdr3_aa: CASSYQDTQYF
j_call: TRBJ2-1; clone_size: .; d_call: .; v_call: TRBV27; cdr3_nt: TGTGCCAGCAGCATGGTGGCGGGGTACAATGAGCAGTTCTTC; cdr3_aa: CASSMVAGYNEQFF
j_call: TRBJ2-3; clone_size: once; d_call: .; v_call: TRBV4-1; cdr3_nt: TGCGCCAGCAGCCAATCCCCCCCAGGGACGAGCCTTGATACGCAGTATTTT; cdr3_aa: CASSQSPPGTSLDTQYF
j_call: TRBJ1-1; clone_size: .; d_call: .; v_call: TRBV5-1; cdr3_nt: TGCGCCAGCAGAAGTATCGGACAGAGCGCTTTAGGGAGAGCTTTCTTT; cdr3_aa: CASRSIGQSALGRAFF
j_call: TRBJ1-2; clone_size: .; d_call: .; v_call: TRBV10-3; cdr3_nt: TGTGCCGCCGAGGCAGGGGTGTATGGCTACACCTTC; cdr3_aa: CAAEAGVYGYTF
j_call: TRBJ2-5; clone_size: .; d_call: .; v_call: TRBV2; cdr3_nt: TGTGCCAGCAGTGTACTAGGTAGTGGGACCCAGTACTTC; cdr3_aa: CASSVLGSGTQYF
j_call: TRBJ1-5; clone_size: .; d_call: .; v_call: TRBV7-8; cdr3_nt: TGTGCCAGCAGCTTAGCGGGATATAGCAATCAGCCCCAGCATTTT; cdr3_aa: CASSLAGYSNQPQHF
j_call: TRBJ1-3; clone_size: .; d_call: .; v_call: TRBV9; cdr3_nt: TGTGCCAGCAGCGTAGGTGGGGTTTGGCCTGGAAACACCATATATTTT; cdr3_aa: CASSVGGVWPGNTIYF
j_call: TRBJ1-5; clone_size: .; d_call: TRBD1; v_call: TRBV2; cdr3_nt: TGTGCCAGCAGTGTCGACAGGGAGGACAATCAGCCCCAGCATTTT; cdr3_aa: CASSVDREDNQPQHF
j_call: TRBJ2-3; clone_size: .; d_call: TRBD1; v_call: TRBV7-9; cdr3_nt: TGTGCCAGCAGCGCGTCCGGGACAGGGTATGATACGCAGTATTTT; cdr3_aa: CASSASGTGYDTQYF
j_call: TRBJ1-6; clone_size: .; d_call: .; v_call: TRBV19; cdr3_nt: TGTGCCAGTAGTATAGGGGGATCGACAAATTCACCCCTCCACTTT; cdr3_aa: CASSIGGSTNSPLHF
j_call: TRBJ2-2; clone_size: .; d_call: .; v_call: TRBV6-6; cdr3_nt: TGTGCCAGCAGGCCCTCTCGCAACACCGGGGAGCTGTTTTTT; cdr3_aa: CASRPSRNTGELFF
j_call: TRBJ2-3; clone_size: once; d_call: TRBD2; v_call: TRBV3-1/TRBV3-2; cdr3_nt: TGTGCCAGCAGCACACTAGCGGTTAGCACAGATACGCAGTATTTT; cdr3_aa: CASSTLAVSTDTQYF
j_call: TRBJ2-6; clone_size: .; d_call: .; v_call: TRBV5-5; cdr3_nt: TGTGCCAGCAGCAGGAGACAGAATATAATTAACTCTGGGGCCAACGTCCTGACTTTC; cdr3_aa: CASSRRQNIINSGANVLTF
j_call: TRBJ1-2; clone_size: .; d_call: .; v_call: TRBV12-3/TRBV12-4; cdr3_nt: TGTGCCAGCAGTTTCGGGAGTAGTGGCTACACCTTC; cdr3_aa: CASSFGSSGYTF
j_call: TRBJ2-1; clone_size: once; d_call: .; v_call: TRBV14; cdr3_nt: TGTGCCAGCAGCCAAGCTGACAAGGGGGAGCAGTTCTTC; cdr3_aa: CASSQADKGEQFF
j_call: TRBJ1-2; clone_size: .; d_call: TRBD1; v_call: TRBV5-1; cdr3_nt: TGCGCCAGCAGACCGGACAGGGATGGTGGCTACACCTTC; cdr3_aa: CASRPDRDGGYTF
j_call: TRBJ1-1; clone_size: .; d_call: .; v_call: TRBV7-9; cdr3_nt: TGTGCCAGCAGCTTAGTGGAGGCTGAAGCTTTCTTT; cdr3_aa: CASSLVEAEAFF
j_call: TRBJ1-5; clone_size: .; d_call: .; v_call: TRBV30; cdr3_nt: TGTGCCTGGAGTGTAGGGAACAATCAGCCCCAGCATTTT; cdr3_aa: CAWSVGNNQPQHF
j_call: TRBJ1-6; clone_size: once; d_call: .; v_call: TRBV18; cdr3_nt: TGTGCCAGCTCACCGACGGATACGGGATCACCCCTCCACTTT; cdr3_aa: CASSPTDTGSPLHF
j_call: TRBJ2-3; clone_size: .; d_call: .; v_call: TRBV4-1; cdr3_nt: TGCGCCAGCAGCCACGGAGACACAGATACGCAGTATTTT; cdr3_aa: CASSHGDTDTQYF
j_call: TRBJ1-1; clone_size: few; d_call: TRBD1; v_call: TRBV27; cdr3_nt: TGTGCCAGCAGTTGGGGACAGCCTAACACTGAAGCTTTCTTT; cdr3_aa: CASSWGQPNTEAFF
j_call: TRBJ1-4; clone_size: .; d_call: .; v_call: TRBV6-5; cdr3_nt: TGTGCCAGCAGTTACTCGCGCAGAAATGAAAAACTGTTTTTT; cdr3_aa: CASSYSRRNEKLFF
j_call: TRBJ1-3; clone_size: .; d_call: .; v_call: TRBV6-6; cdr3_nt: TGTGCCAGCAGCTCCTGGGGGTCTGGAAACACCATATATTTT; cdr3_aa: CASSSWGSGNTIYF
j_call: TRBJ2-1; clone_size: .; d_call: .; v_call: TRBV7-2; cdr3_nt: TGTGCCAGCACCCAAACCCGCGGCAATGAGCAGTTCTTC; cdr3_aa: CASTQTRGNEQFF
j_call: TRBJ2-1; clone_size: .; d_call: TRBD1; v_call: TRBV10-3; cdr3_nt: TGTGCCATCAGTGGGACCGGGACAGGGGCCTACAATGAGCAGTTCTTC; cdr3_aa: CAISGTGTGAYNEQFF
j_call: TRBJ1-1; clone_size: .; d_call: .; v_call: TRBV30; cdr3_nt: TGTGCCTGGAGTGTAGGGGTGATCGCTTTCTTT; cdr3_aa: CAWSVGVIAFF
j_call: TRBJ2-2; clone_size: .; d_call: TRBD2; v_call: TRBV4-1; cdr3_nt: TGCGCCAGCAGCCCTAACCCTAGCGGGGTGACCGGGGAGCTGTTTTTT; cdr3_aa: CASSPNPSGVTGELFF
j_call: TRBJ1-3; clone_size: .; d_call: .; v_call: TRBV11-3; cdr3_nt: TGTGCCAGCAGCAGAGAGCGTTGGGGAAACACCATATATTTT; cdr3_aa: CASSRERWGNTIYF
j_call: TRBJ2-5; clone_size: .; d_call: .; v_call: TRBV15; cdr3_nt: TGTGCCACGGGGCGCGATATGCAAGCGACCCAGTACTTC; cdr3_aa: CATGRDMQATQYF
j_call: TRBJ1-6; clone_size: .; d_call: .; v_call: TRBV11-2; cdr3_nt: TGTGCCAGCAGCTTAGAACCCTCACAAGATTCACCCCTCCACTTT; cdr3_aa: CASSLEPSQDSPLHF
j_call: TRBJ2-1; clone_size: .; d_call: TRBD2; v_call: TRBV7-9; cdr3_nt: TGTGCCAGCAGCGAGACTAGCGGGGGGGCCGCTGAGCAGTTCTTC; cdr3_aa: CASSETSGGAAEQFF
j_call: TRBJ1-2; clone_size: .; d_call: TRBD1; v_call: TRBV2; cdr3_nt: TGTGCCAGCAGTGGGACAGGGAATAACTATGGCTACACCTTC; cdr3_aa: CASSGTGNNYGYTF
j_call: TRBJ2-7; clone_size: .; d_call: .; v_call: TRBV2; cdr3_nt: TGTGCCGGGGGACGGGCGTCCTACGAGCAGTACTTC; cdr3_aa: CAGGRASYEQYF
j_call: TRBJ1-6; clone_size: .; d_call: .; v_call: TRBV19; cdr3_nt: TGTGCCAGTCGTGGCCAGGGCCAAAATTCACCCCTCCACTTT; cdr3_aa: CASRGQGQNSPLHF
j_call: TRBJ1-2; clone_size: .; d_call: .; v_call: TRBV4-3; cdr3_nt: TGCGCCAGCAGCCCGATTATTAGTGGGGGATTCGGTGGCTACACCTTC; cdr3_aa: CASSPIISGGFGGYTF